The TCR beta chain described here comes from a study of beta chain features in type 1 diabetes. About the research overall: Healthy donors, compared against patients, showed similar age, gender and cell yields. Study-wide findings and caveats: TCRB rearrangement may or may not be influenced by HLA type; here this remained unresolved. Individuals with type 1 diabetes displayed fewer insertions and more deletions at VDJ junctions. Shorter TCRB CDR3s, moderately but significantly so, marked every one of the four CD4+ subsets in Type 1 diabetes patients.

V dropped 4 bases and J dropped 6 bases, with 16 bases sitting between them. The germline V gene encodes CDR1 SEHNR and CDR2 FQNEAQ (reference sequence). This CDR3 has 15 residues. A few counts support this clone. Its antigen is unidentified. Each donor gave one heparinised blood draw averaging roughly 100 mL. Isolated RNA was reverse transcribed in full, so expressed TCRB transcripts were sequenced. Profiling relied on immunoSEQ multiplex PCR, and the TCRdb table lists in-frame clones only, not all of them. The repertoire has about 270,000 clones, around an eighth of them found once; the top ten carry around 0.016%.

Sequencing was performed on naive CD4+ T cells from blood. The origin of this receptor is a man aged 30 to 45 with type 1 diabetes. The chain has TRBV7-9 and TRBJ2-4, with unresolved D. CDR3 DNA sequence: TGTGCCAGCAGCTCCCCGGGTAGCAAGTTAAACATTCAGTACTTC. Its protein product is CASSSPGSKLNIQYF.